The present T cell receptor (beta chain) was sequenced within a study of CD4 T cells in relation to SARS-CoV-2 and coronaviruses. Sequenced by immunoSEQ multiplex PCR; TCRdb stores in-frame clones only, minus some. The sample lists 25,000 to 30,000 clones, 74% occurring once. For this clone: Its antigen is unknown.

In germline, CDR1 is SGHDT, CDR2 YYEEEE. Trimming removed 2 bases at V and 7 bases at J, with 13 bases between. There are 14 residues in the CDR3. CD4+ T cells from unexposed donors were obtained before the COVID-19 pandemic (2011-2018). CD4+ T cells were isolated from the cells after about ten days of culture. As cell numbers allowed, unexposed-donor CD4+ T cells faced SARS-CoV-2 S/N and four cold-coronavirus spikes. Material for sequencing was CD4+ T cells from PBMCs, cultured in vitro. The TCR originated in a human donor in good health. The chain links TRBV5-6 to TRBJ2-1; D call uncertain. In DNA, the CDR3 is TGTGCCAGCAGCTTTGCCAGCTCTGGGAATGAGCAGTTCTTC. Its protein product is CASSFASSGNEQFF.